Following are 32 T cell receptor beta chains from one sample sequenced in a study of blood T cell repertoires in COVID-19. Libraries were prepared by immunoSEQ multiplex PCR; TCRdb keeps only in-frame clonotypes and omits some of them. The table lists tens of thousands of clones, 75% to 90% of them singletons. The sample was peripheral blood. The receptors originated from a woman of 80 years or more with acute or convalescent COVID-19.

The chain recombines TRBV29-1 with TRBJ2-7; TRBD2 agrees at 10 bases. The CDR3 totals 14 residues. The V segment lost 5 bases and the J segment 6 bases; nucleotides outside the gene matches: 10. Germline V gene data show CDR1 as SQVTM and CDR2 as ANQGSEA. CDR3 bases: TGCAGCGTTTCCGGGCTAGCGGGAGACTCCGAGCAGTACTTC. Its translation is CSVSGLAGDSEQYF.

In its sample, this clone was seen a few times. The chain recombines TRBV15 with TRBJ1-6; the D gene is possibly TRBD1 (5 bases). Germline V lookup: CDR1 LNHNV, CDR2 YYDKDF (reference sequence). CDR3 length: 14 amino acids. The germline V and J ends were trimmed by 5 bases and 8 bases, with 13 bases remaining between them. This CDR3 reads CATSGREVDSPLHF. CDR3 nucleotides: TGTGCCACCAGCGGCAGGGAAGTTGATTCACCCCTCCACTTT.

The chain couples TRBV18 to TRBJ2-3; TRBD2 matches 14 bases. The CDR3 is made up of 17 amino acids. The junction had 5 bases not matched to a gene; V was cut back by 5 bases and J by 1 base. Germline loops: CDR1 KGHSH, CDR2 LQKENI. CDR3 region: CASSTLGLAGGTDTQYF. DNA of the CDR3: TGTGCCAGCTCAACCCTGGGACTAGCGGGGGGCACAGATACGCAGTATTTT.

V gene TRBV7-8 combines with J gene TRBJ2-5; 7 nucleotides agree with TRBD1. The CDR3 totals 13 residues. The germline V gene has CDR1 SGHVS and CDR2 FQNEAQ. J lost 5 bases, V lost 4 bases, and 4 bases had no gene match. The CDR3, as DNA: TGTGCCAGCAGCTCGACAGGGAAGGAGACCCAGTACTTC. This translates into CASSSTGKETQYF.

The chain has TRBV19 and TRBJ1-6; TRBD1 matches at 10 bases. This CDR3 contains 14 residues. The V and J ends lost 6 bases and 10 bases, in that order; junction bases with no gene match: 6. The V gene's germline CDR1 is LNHDA and CDR2 SQIVND (reference sequence). The CDR3 DNA is TGTGCCAGTAGGTCCGGGACAGGGGTCTCACCCCTCCACTTT. It specifies CASRSGTGVSPLHF.

This clone was seen at least ten times. CDR3 sequence (DNA): TGCAGCGTTGCGACAGGGGACAACTATGGCTACACCTTC. As protein: CSVATGDNYGYTF. The chain recombines TRBV29-1 with TRBJ1-2; 8 positions agree with TRBD1. Germline assignment: CDR1 SQVTM and CDR2 ANQGSEA. Trimming removed 4 bases from V and 2 bases from J; junction bases left unmatched: 3. The CDR3 length is 13 residues. Complete variable domain (other parts from reference TRBV29-1 and TRBJ1-2): SAVISQKPSRDICQRGTSLTIQCQVDSQVTMMFWYRQQPGQSLTLIATANQGSEATYESGFVIDKFPISRPNLTFSTLTVSNMSPEDSSIYLCSVATGDNYGYTFGSGTRLTVV.

J is TRBJ1-6 and V is TRBV24-1; maybe TRBD1 (6 bases). Trimming stripped 4 bases from V and 7 bases from J, with 16 bases between. The germline V gene encodes CDR1 KGHDR and CDR2 SFDVKD. The CDR3 loop spans 16 amino acids. The chain's CDR3 is CATSETLDRLNSPLHF. The CDR3 region has the DNA TGTGCCACCAGTGAGACCTTGGACAGACTCAATTCACCCCTCCACTTT.

The chain has TRBV2 and TRBJ2-7; 7 nucleotides align to TRBD2. The V and J ends lost 2 bases and 0 bases, in that order; junction bases with no gene match: 16. CDR1 is SNHLY, CDR2 FYNNEI, per germline. This CDR3 has 19 residues. The CDR3 coding sequence is TGTGCCAGCAGTGAAACCCACACGGGGAACTGGGGGGGCTCCTACGAGCAGTACTTC. Protein product: CASSETHTGNWGGSYEQYF. The whole variable domain, filled in from reference TRBV2 and TRBJ2-7, reads EPEVTQTPSHQVTQMGQEVILRCVPISNHLYFYWYRQILGQKVEFLVSFYNNEISEKSEIFDDQFSVERPDGSNFTLKIRSTKLEDSAMYFCASSETHTGNWGGSYEQYFGPGTRLTVT.

The V call is TRBV7-6, the J call TRBJ1-6; no reliable D call. This CDR3 has 14 amino acids. V was clipped by 4 bases and J by 2 bases, with 6 bases between them. The germline V gene encodes CDR1 SGHVS and CDR2 FNYEAQ. The CDR3 DNA reads as TGTGCCAGCAGCTCCGGGGCCTATAATTCACCCCTCCACTTT. Residues: CASSSGAYNSPLHF. The whole variable domain, remainder taken from reference TRBV7-6 and TRBJ1-6, is GAGVSQSPRYKVTKRGQDVALRCDPISGHVSLYWYRQALGQGPEFLTYFNYEAQQDKSGLPNDRFSAERPEGSISTLTIQRTEQRDSAMYRCASSSGAYNSPLHFGNGTRLTVT.

The J gene is TRBJ2-4, the V gene TRBV28; D ambiguous. The CDR3 runs to 14 residues. V lost 4 bases and J lost 7, with 14 bases in between. The germline V gene has CDR1 MDHEN and CDR2 SYDVKM. The CDR3 sequence: CASSYVGSRNIQYF. DNA of the CDR3: TGTGCCAGCAGTTACGTCGGATCGCGGAACATTCAGTACTTC.

V and J are TRBV6-5 and TRBJ1-2; 9 nucleotides line up with TRBD1. CDR3 length: 14 residues. The V and J ends lost 4 bases and 7 bases, in that order; junction bases with no gene match: 7. Germline CDR1 reads MNHEY; CDR2 reads SVGAGI. The CDR3 bases are TGTGCCAGCAGTTCCGGGACAGGGACGGGTGGCTACACCTTC. Residues: CASSSGTGTGGYTF.

The chain has TRBV7-9 and TRBJ2-1, with 10 bases fitting TRBD2. Trimming cost V 0 bases and J 5 bases; bases outside gene matches: 1. CDR3 size: 15 residues. Germline V gene data show CDR1 as SEHNR and CDR2 as FQNEAQ (reference sequence). In DNA form, the CDR3 reads TGTGCCAGCAGCTTAGCTCTAGCGGGGGACAATGAGCAGTTCTTC. Residues: CASSLALAGDNEQFF.

This sequence joins TRBV6-5 and TRBJ1-1; D perhaps matches TRBD1 (5 bases). Per germline, CDR1 MNHEY and CDR2 SVGAGI. This CDR3 contains 14 residues. V was cut by 7 bases and J by 8 bases, with 20 bases left in between. CDR3 DNA: TGTGCCAGCACCCTCAAACCACGCGGGGGGGAAGCTTTCTTT. Translating gives CASTLKPRGGEAFF.

This clone was observed once. CDR3 loop: CASSESPQVRGYTF. Written as DNA, the CDR3 is TGCGCCAGCAGTGAGTCCCCACAGGTACGAGGCTACACCTTC. The chain combines TRBV10-2 with TRBJ1-2; possibly TRBD1 for D (5 bases). V lost 0 bases and J 8 bases, leaving 13 bases between the germline ends. The germline gives CDR1 WSHSY, CDR2 SAAADI. This CDR3 contains 14 residues.

The J gene is TRBJ2-1, the V gene TRBV14; TRBD2 matches 11 bases. Germline V gene data show CDR1 as SGHDN and CDR2 as FVKESK. After removal of 4 bases from V and 7 bases from J, the junction contained 12 bases not matched to a gene. There are 17 residues in the CDR3. CDR3 residues: CASSPSGLAGGRNEQFF. The CDR3 DNA follows: TGTGCCAGCAGCCCTTCCGGGCTAGCGGGAGGTAGAAATGAGCAGTTCTTC.

This clone was detected a few times. The chain combines TRBV6-5 with TRBJ2-7; D is ambiguous. Deletions cut 7 bases from V and 3 bases from J, with 13 bases between. This CDR3 is built from 13 residues. The germline V gene encodes CDR1 MNHEY and CDR2 SVGAGI. The CDR3 here is CASTILGGYEQYF. The CDR3 nucleotides are TGTGCCAGCACCATCCTAGGCGGCTACGAGCAGTACTTC.

The chain combines TRBV18 with TRBJ2-7, with 9 nucleotides matching TRBD2. CDR3 length: 18 amino acids. V lost 1 base and J lost 3; bases outside the gene matches: 13. Germline V gives CDR1 KGHSH, CDR2 LQKENI. This CDR3 is CASSPRAAGGLSGYEQYF. The CDR3 DNA reads as TGTGCCAGCTCACCACGGGCCGCGGGAGGGCTGTCGGGCTACGAGCAGTACTTC. The variable domain in full, completed from reference TRBV18 and TRBJ2-7, reads NAGVMQNPRHLVRRRGQEARLRCSPMKGHSHVYWYRQLPEEGLKFMVYLQKENIIDESGMPKERFSAEFPKEGPSILRIQQVVRGDSAAYFCASSPRAAGGLSGYEQYFGPGTRLTVT.

The chain joins TRBV2 to TRBJ1-3; 10 bases align to TRBD1. Germline assignment: CDR1 SNHLY and CDR2 FYNNEI. CDR3 length equals 17 residues. V lost 6 bases to trimming and J lost 2 bases; unmatched junction nucleotides: 10. The CDR3 DNA reads as TGTGCCAGCAGAGTCCTTGACAGGGGGCTGACTGGAAACACCATATATTTT. Protein sequence: CASRVLDRGLTGNTIYF.

At least ten counts were recorded for this clone. DNA of the CDR3: TGCGCCAGCAGCTCCGGGACAGGGTCCTACGAGCAGTACTTC. Translation gives CASSSGTGSYEQYF. The V gene is TRBV5-1, the J gene TRBJ2-7; 9 positions match TRBD1. V dropped 3 bases and J dropped 1; count of bases not matched to a gene: 2. The CDR3 loop spans 14 amino acids. Germline V gives CDR1 SGHRS, CDR2 YFSETQ.

The chain carries TRBV7-9 and TRBJ2-1, with D maybe TRBD1 (6 bases). CDR3 length equals 13 residues. V lost 3 bases and J 8 bases, leaving 11 bases between the germline ends. Germline V CDR1 and CDR2: SEHNR, FQNEAQ (reference sequence). CDR3 in amino acids: CASSFQGSHEQFF. The CDR3 DNA reads TGTGCCAGCAGCTTCCAGGGGAGCCATGAGCAGTTCTTC.

The chain's CDR3 is CASGQGNNSPLHF. Here the CDR3 DNA reads TGTGCCAGCGGACAAGGGAATAATTCACCCCTCCACTTT. The chain combines TRBV2 with TRBJ1-6; possible D gene TRBD1, 5 bases. This CDR3 region has 13 residues. Germline CDR1 SNHLY, CDR2 FYNNEI. V lost 8 bases and J 5 bases, leaving 10 bases between the germline ends.

The rearrangement links TRBV11-2 to TRBJ2-7; tentative D call: TRBD2 (6 bases). The V gene lost 4 bases and the J gene lost 2 bases, with 12 bases spanning the gap. Germline CDR1 reads SGHAT; CDR2 reads FQNNGV. CDR3 length equals 14 residues. The CDR3 spells CASSSRRGPYEQYF. The CDR3, as DNA: TGTGCCAGCAGCTCCAGGCGGGGACCCTACGAGCAGTACTTC.

CDR3 DNA: TGCGCCAGCAGCTTAACAGGCACTGGAAACACCATATATTTT. It is translated as CASSLTGTGNTIYF. V is TRBV5-1 and J is TRBJ1-3; a weak D match, TRBD1 (5 bases). Trimming took 2 bases from V and 2 from J, leaving 8 bases between them. CDR1 is SGHRS, CDR2 YFSETQ, per germline. CDR3 size: 14 residues. Filled out from reference TRBV5-1 and TRBJ1-3, the complete variable domain reads KAGVTQTPRYLIKTRGQQVTLSCSPISGHRSVSWYQQTPGQGLQFLFEYFSETQRNKGNFPGRFSGRQFSNSRSEMNVSTLELGDSALYLCASSLTGTGNTIYFGEGSWLTVV.

V usage is TRBV19 and J usage is TRBJ1-3, with a weak D call TRBD1 (5 bases). The CDR3 totals 14 residues. The germline V gene encodes CDR1 LNHDA and CDR2 SQIVND (reference sequence). V was pared by 7 bases and J by 0 bases, with 10 bases between. The CDR3 region is CASKGGHSGNTIYF. The CDR3 DNA is TGTGCCAGTAAAGGCGGACACTCTGGAAACACCATATATTTT.

This clone has a single count. V is TRBV30 and J is TRBJ2-7; 9 nucleotides agree with TRBD1. Germline CDR1 and CDR2: GTSNPN and SVGIG (reference sequence). This CDR3 is 15 amino acids long. J was trimmed by 2 bases and V by 0 bases; bases with no gene match: 5. CDR3 amino acids: CAWSVAWDRAYEQYF. DNA of the CDR3: TGTGCCTGGAGTGTCGCATGGGACAGGGCCTACGAGCAGTACTTC.

The chain is built from TRBV29-1 and TRBJ2-3, with 8 bases fitting TRBD2. Per the germline V gene, CDR1 is SQVTM and CDR2 is ANQGSEA. This CDR3 is 14 amino acids long. Germline trimming cut 3 bases from V and 1 base from J; bases unmatched to any gene: 3. The DNA of the CDR3 is TGCAGCGTTGAGCGGGGGGCGGGCACAGATACGCAGTATTTT. It is translated as CSVERGAGTDTQYF.

The rearrangement links TRBV9 to TRBJ1-6, with 8 bases matching TRBD1. CDR3 length equals 14 residues. V was clipped by 0 bases and J by 9 bases; unmatched bases: 2. Germline V gives CDR1 SGDLS, CDR2 YYNGEE. The CDR3 region has the DNA TGTGCCAGCAGCGTAGGACAGGGGAGTTCACCCCTCCACTTT. Its translation: CASSVGQGSSPLHF.

The V gene is TRBV7-9, the J gene TRBJ2-1; D uncertain. CDR3 size: 14 residues. The V and J ends lost 2 bases and 3 bases respectively, with 8 bases between them. Germline CDR1 reads SEHNR; CDR2 reads FQNEAQ (reference sequence). The CDR3: CASSLTHFYNEQFF. For the CDR3, the DNA is TGTGCCAGCAGCTTAACTCACTTCTACAATGAGCAGTTCTTC.

The table lists this clone with a few counts. J is TRBJ1-4 and V is TRBV2; D remains unclear. V was pared by 3 bases and J by 4 bases, with 18 bases between. Germline CDR1 is SNHLY and CDR2 is FYNNEI. This CDR3 region has 17 residues. The chain's CDR3 is CASSDFGPQAVNEKLFF. Written as DNA, the CDR3 is TGTGCCAGCAGTGATTTTGGGCCTCAAGCCGTTAATGAAAAACTGTTTTTT.

The rearrangement joins TRBV30 to TRBJ1-3, with a weak D call TRBD1 (6 bases). Germline V lookup: CDR1 GTSNPN, CDR2 SVGIG (reference sequence). This CDR3 spans 13 amino acids. V was pared by 4 bases and J by 0 bases, with 7 bases between. DNA of the CDR3: TGTGCCTGGAACAGGGACTCTGGAAACACCATATATTTT. Protein product: CAWNRDSGNTIYF.

The chain has TRBV5-4 and TRBJ2-1; 9 nucleotides line up with TRBD2. CDR1 is SGHNT and CDR2 is YYREEE in the germline V gene (reference sequence). Unmatched junction bases numbered 6, after V lost 0 bases and J lost 8 bases. The CDR3 loop spans 15 amino acids. CDR3 bases: TGTGCCAGCAGCTTGGGTCTAGCGGGAAGGGATGAGCAGTTCTTC. It specifies CASSLGLAGRDEQFF.

V usage is TRBV25-1 and J usage is TRBJ2-2; 11 positions agree with TRBD2. CDR1 is MGHDK, CDR2 SYGVNS, per germline. The CDR3 runs to 17 residues. After removal of 1 base from V and 5 bases from J, the junction contained 6 bases not matched to a gene. The CDR3: CASSESLLAGVTGELFF. The CDR3 DNA reads TGTGCCAGCAGTGAATCCCTACTAGCGGGAGTGACCGGGGAGCTGTTTTTT.